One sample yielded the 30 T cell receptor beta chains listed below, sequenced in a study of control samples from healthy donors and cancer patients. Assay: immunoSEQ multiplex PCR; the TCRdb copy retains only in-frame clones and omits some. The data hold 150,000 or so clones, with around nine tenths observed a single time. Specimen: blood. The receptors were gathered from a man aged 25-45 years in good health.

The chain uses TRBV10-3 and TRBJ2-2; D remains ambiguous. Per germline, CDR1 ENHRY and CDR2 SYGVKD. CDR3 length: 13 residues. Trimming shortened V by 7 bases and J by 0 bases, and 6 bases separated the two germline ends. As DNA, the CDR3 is TGTGCCATCACCAGCTCGAACACCGGGGAGCTGTTTTTT. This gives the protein CAITSSNTGELFF.

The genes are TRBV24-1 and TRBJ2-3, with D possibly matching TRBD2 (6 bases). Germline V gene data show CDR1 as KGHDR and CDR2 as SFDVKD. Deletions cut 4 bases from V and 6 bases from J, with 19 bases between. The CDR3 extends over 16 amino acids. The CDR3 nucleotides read TGTGCCACCAGTGAACCCATGGGGGGAAGAGGGGATACGCAGTATTTT. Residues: CATSEPMGGRGDTQYF.

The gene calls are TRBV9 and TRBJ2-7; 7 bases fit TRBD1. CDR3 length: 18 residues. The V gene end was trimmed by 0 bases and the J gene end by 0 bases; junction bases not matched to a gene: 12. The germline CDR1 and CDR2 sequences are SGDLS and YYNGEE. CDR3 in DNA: TGTGCCAGCAGCGTAGCGTCCTTAGGGGGACAGCCCTCCTACGAGCAGTACTTC. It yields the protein CASSVASLGGQPSYEQYF.

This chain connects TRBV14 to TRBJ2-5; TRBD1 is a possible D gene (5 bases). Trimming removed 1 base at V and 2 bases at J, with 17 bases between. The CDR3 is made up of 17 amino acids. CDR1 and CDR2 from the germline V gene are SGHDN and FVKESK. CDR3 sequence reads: CASSQGNFGAPQETQYF. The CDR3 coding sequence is TGTGCCAGCAGCCAAGGAAATTTTGGGGCTCCACAAGAGACCCAGTACTTC.

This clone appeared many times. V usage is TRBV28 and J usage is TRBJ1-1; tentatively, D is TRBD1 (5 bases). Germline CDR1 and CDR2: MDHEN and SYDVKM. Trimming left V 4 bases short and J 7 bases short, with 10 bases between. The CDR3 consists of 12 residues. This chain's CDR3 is CASSWDGYEAFF. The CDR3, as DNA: TGTGCCAGCAGTTGGGACGGTTATGAAGCTTTCTTT.

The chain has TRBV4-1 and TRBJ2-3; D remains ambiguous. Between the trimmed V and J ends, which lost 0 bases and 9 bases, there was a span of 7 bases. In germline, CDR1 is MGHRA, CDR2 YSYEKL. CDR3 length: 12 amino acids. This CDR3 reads CASSQDPSTQYF. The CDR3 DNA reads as TGCGCCAGCAGCCAAGACCCCTCCACGCAGTATTTT.

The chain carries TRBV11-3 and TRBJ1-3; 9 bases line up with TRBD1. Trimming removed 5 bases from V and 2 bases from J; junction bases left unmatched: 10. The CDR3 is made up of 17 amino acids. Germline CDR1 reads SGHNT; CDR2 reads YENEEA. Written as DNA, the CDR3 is TGTGCCAGCAGCGCATCCGCCGGGACAGGGACTGGAAACACCATATATTTT. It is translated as CASSASAGTGTGNTIYF.

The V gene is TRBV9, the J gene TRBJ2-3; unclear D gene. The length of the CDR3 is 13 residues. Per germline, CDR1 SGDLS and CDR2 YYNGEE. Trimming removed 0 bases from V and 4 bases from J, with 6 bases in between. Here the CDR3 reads CASSVARSDTQYF. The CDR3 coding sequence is TGTGCCAGCAGCGTAGCCAGGTCAGATACGCAGTATTTT. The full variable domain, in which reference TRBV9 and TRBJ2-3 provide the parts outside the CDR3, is DSGVTQTPKHLITATGQRVTLRCSPRSGDLSVYWYQQSLDQGLQFLIQYYNGEERAKGNILERFSAQQFPDLHSELNLSSLELGDSALYFCASSVARSDTQYFGPGTRLTVL.

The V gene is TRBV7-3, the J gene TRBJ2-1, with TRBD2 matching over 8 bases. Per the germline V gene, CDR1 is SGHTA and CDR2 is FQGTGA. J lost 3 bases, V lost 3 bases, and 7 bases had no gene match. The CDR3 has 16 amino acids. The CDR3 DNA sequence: TGTGCCAGCAGCTTCTATAGCGGGGCGGGCTACAATGAGCAGTTCTTC. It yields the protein CASSFYSGAGYNEQFF.

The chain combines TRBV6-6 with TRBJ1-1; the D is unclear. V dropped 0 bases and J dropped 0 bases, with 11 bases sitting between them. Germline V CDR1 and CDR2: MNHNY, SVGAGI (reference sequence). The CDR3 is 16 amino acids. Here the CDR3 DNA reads TGTGCCAGCAGTTACTCGAAGGGCCGAATGAACACTGAAGCTTTCTTT. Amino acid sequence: CASSYSKGRMNTEAFF.

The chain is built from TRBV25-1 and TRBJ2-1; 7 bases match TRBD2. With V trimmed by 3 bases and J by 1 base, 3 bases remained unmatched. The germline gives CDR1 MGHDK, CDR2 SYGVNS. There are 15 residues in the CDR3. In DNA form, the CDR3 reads TGTGCCAGCAGTGATCCAGCGGGATCCTACAATGAGCAGTTCTTC. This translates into CASSDPAGSYNEQFF.

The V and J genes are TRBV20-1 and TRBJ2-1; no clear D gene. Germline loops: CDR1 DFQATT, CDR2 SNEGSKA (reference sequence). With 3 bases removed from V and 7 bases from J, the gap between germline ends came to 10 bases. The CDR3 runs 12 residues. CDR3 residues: CSASVLGNEQFF. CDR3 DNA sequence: TGCAGTGCTAGTGTACTTGGTAATGAGCAGTTCTTC.

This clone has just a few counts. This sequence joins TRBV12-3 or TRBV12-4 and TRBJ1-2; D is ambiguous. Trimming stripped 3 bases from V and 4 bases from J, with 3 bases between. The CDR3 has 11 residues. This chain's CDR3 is CASSFSYGYTF. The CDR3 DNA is TGTGCCAGCAGTTTTAGCTATGGCTACACCTTC.

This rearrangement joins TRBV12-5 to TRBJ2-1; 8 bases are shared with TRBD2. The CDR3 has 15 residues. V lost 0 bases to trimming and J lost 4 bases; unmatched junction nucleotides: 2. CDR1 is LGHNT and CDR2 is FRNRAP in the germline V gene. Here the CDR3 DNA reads TGTGCTAGTGGTTTGGTCAGCGGGGGATACAATGAGCAGTTCTTC. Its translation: CASGLVSGGYNEQFF.

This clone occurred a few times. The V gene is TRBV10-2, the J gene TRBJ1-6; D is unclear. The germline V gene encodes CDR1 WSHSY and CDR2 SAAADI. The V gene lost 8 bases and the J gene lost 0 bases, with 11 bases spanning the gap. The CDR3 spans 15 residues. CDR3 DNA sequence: TGCGCCAGCTTAGACCCGAGCTCCTATAATTCACCCCTCCACTTT. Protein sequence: CASLDPSSYNSPLHF.

The CDR3 loop is CAISETGLAEETQYF. The CDR3 DNA follows: TGTGCCATCAGTGAGACGGGACTAGCGGAAGAGACCCAGTACTTC. The chain recombines TRBV10-3 with TRBJ2-5, with 11 bases lining up with TRBD2. Losses at the gene ends were 2 bases for V and 3 bases for J; bases not matched to a gene: 2. The CDR3 loop spans 15 amino acids. Germline V gene data show CDR1 as ENHRY and CDR2 as SYGVKD.

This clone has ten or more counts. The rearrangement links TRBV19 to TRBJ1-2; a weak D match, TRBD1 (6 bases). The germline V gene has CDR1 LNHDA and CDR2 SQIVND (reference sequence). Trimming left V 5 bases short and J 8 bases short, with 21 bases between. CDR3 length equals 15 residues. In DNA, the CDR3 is TGTGCCAGTAGTGCGAACCCGGGACAACTCGCAGGCTACACCTTC. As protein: CASSANPGQLAGYTF.

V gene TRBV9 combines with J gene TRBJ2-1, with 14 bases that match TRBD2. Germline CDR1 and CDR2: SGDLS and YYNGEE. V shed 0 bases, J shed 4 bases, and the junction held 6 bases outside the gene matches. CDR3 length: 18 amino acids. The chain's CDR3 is CASSVEGLAGAPYNEQFF. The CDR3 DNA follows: TGTGCCAGCAGCGTAGAGGGACTAGCGGGGGCTCCATACAATGAGCAGTTCTTC.

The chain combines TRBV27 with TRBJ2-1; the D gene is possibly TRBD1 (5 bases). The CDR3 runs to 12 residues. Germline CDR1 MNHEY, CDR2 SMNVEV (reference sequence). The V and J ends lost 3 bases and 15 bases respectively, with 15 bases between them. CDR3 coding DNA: TGTGCCAGCAGTTTGGGAAGGGGCAAGGCGTTCTTC. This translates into CASSLGRGKAFF.

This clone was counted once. The CDR3 spells CASSLNTGELFF. CDR3 nucleotide sequence: TGTGCCAGCAGCTTAAACACCGGGGAGCTGTTTTTT. This chain connects TRBV11-3 to TRBJ2-2; no definite D call. The CDR3 runs to 12 residues. Trimming removed 2 bases from V and 2 bases from J, with 0 bases in between. CDR1 is SGHNT, CDR2 YENEEA, per germline.

CDR3: CASSGLQGSNYGYTF. CDR3 in DNA: TGTGCCAGCAGCGGACTACAGGGTTCTAACTATGGCTACACCTTC. The chain employs TRBV9 and TRBJ1-2; tentative D call: TRBD1 (6 bases). V lost 3 bases to trimming and J lost 0 bases, with 12 bases between them. Per germline, CDR1 SGDLS and CDR2 YYNGEE. The CDR3 extends over 15 amino acids.

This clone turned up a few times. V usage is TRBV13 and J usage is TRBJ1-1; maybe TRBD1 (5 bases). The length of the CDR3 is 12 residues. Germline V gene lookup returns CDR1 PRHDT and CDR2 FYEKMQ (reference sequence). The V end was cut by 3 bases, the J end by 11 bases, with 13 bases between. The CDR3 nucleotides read TGTGCCAGCAGCTTCGCCAAGGGGCGTGCTTTCTTT. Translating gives CASSFAKGRAFF.

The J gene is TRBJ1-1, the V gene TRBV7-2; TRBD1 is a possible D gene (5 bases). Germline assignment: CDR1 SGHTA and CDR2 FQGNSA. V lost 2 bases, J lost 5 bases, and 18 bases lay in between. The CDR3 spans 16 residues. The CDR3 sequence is CASSLSGAGGGTEAFF. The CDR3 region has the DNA TGTGCCAGCAGCTTAAGTGGGGCGGGTGGAGGAACTGAAGCTTTCTTT.

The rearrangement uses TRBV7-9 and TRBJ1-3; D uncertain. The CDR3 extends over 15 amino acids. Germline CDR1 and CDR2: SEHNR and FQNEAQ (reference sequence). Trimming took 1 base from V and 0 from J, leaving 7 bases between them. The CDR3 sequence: CASSLEGSSGNTIYF. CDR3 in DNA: TGTGCCAGCAGCTTAGAAGGGTCCTCTGGAAACACCATATATTTT.

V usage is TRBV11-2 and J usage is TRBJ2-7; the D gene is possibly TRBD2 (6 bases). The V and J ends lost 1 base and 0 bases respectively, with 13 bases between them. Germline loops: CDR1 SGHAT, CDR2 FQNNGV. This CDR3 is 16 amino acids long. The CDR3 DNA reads TGTGCCAGCAGCTTAGTTGGGGACTTAAGCTCCTACGAGCAGTACTTC. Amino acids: CASSLVGDLSSYEQYF.

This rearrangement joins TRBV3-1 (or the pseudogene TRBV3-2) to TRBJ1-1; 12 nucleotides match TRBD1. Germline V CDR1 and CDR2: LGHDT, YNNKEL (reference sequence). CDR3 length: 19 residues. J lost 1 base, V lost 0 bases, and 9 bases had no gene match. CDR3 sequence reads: CASSQDPGQGARRNTEAFF. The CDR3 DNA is TGTGCCAGCAGCCAAGATCCGGGACAGGGGGCGAGGAGGAACACTGAAGCTTTCTTT.

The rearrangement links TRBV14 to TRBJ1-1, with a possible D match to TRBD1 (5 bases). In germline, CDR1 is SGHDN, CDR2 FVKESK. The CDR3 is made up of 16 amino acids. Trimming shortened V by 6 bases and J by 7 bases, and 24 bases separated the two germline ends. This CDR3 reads CASRESGKGRFSEAFF. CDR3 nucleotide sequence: TGTGCCAGCAGGGAGTCAGGGAAGGGAAGATTTAGTGAAGCTTTCTTT.

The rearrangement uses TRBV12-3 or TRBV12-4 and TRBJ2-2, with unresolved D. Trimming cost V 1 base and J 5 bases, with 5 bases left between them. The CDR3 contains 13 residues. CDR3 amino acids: CASSLGPTGELFF. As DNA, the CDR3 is TGTGCCAGCAGTTTAGGGCCAACCGGGGAGCTGTTTTTT.

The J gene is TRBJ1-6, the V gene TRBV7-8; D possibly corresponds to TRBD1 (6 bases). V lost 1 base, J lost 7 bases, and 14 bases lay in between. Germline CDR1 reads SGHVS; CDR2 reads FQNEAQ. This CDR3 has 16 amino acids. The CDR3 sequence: CASSLGFLGGNSPLHF. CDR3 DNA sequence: TGTGCCAGCAGCTTAGGTTTCCTAGGGGGGAATTCACCCCTCCACTTT.

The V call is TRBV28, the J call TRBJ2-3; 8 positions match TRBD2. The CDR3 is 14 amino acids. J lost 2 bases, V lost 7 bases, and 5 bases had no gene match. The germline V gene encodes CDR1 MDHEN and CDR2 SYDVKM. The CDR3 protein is CASIGGRSTDTQYF. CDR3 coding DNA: TGTGCCAGCATAGGCGGGAGGTCCACAGATACGCAGTATTTT. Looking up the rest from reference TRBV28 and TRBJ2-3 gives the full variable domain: DVKVTQSSRYLVKRTGEKVFLECVQDMDHENMFWYRQDPGLGLRLIYFSYDVKMKEKGDIPEGYSVSREKKERFSLILESASTNQTSMYLCASIGGRSTDTQYFGPGTRLTVL.